Detailed here is one T cell receptor (beta chain). Antigen: not known. Trimming shortened V by 6 bases and J by 12 bases, and 12 bases separated the two germline ends. Germline V gives CDR1 MDHEN, CDR2 SYDVKM. The CDR3 consists of 11 residues. This entry belongs to a study of T cells after yellow fever vaccination. Study outcomes and limitations: Of the clonotypes, a small share occurred in both CD4 and CD8 compartments. Post-booster samples contained most primary-vaccination clones (approximately 95% CD4, about 90% CD8). The secondary response showed a weaker magnitude and a faster peak, day 5 versus 15. One caveat is that FACS-sorted repertoires could contain abundant clonotypes contaminating from the bulk population.

From the 5' RACE reads, TCRdb called clonotypes with MiXCR, one entry per CDR3 protein. This table holds more than 350,000 distinct CDR3 sequences, 9.5% to 13% found once. V is TRBV28 and J is TRBJ2-1; D might be TRBD1 (6 bases). The source material was PBMCs, sampled on the day of the first yellow fever vaccination. This clonotype originated in a man aged 18 to 29 who received the YFV17D yellow fever vaccine. CDR3: CASSYTGTQFF. DNA of the CDR3: TGTGCCAGCAGCTATACAGGGACGCAGTTCTTC. The variable domain in full, completed from reference TRBV28 and TRBJ2-1, reads DVKVTQSSRYLVKRTGEKVFLECVQDMDHENMFWYRQDPGLGLRLIYFSYDVKMKEKGDIPEGYSVSREKKERFSLILESASTNQTSMYLCASSYTGTQFFGPGTRLTVL.